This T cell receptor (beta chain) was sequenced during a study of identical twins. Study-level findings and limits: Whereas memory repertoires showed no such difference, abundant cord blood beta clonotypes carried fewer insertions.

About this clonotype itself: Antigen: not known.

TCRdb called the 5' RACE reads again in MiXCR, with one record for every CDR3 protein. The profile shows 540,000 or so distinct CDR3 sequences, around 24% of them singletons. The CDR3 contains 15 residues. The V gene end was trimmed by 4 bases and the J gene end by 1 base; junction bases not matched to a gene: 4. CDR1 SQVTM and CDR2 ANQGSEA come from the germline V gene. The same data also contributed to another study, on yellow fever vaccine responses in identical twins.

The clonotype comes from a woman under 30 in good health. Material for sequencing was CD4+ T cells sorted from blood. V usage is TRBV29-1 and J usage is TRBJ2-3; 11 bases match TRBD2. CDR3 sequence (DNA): TGCAGCGTTGTTAGCGGGAGGGGACGCACAGATACGCAGTATTTT. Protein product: CSVVSGRGRTDTQYF.